Listed below are T cell receptor beta chains from one sample, sequenced in a study of blood T cell repertoires in COVID-19. TCRdb's table, derived via immunoSEQ multiplex PCR, lists solely in-frame clones and lacks some. The table lists about 81,000 clones, approximately 89% of them singletons. Material: peripheral blood. The receptors were gathered from a woman older than 75 with active COVID-19. CDR3s include the opening cysteine and the closing phenylalanine or tryptophan. The order of the fields is V gene, clone size, CDR3 protein. For some rows the clone size is stated as once, few or many, or as a class when expanded; others skip it.

V gene: TRBV7-2; clone size: NA; CDR3 protein: CASSAMLTSTDTQYF
V gene: TRBV2; clone size: NA; CDR3 protein: CASSEQTVNYGYTF
V gene: TRBV28; clone size: NA; CDR3 protein: CASSWGGVSEQFF
V gene: TRBV6-5; clone size: once; CDR3 protein: CASSYPYEQYF
V gene: TRBV4-1; clone size: NA; CDR3 protein: CASSQVRGRVTYNEQFF
V gene: TRBV2; clone size: NA; CDR3 protein: CASSEVGGTAYEQYF
V gene: TRBV29-1; clone size: once; CDR3 protein: CSVRTGGREQYF
V gene: TRBV7-2; clone size: NA; CDR3 protein: CASSRGQTNTEAFF
V gene: TRBV4-3; clone size: NA; CDR3 protein: CASSQEQFGRGDEQFF
V gene: TRBV5-1; clone size: NA; CDR3 protein: CASRHSGLAAYSEQFF
V gene: TRBV12-3/TRBV12-4; clone size: NA; CDR3 protein: CASSDREATEAFF
V gene: TRBV18; clone size: NA; CDR3 protein: CASSPVRGEQFF
V gene: TRBV11-2; clone size: once; CDR3 protein: CASSLGGGSFGEQYF
V gene: TRBV12-3/TRBV12-4; clone size: once; CDR3 protein: CASSFSPRVEAFF
V gene: TRBV6-2/TRBV6-3; clone size: NA; CDR3 protein: CASSPLRDRAYEQYF
V gene: TRBV9; clone size: NA; CDR3 protein: CASSVARYTDTQYF
V gene: TRBV27; clone size: NA; CDR3 protein: CASSPQTYEQYF
V gene: TRBV9; clone size: NA; CDR3 protein: CASSSTGGSGNTIYF
V gene: TRBV9; clone size: NA; CDR3 protein: CASSTRLEQSAVDEQFF
V gene: TRBV19; clone size: NA; CDR3 protein: CASRKQGHNEKLFF
V gene: TRBV11-2; clone size: NA; CDR3 protein: CASSLTPGREVSRYTF
V gene: TRBV21-1; clone size: NA; CDR3 protein: CASSSQVLTGQPNTGELFF
V gene: TRBV6-5; clone size: once; CDR3 protein: CASSPRWAVNEQYF
V gene: TRBV11-2; clone size: NA; CDR3 protein: CASSLLGLVETDTQYF
V gene: TRBV18; clone size: NA; CDR3 protein: CASSPQKQGLRSEAFF
V gene: TRBV30; clone size: NA; CDR3 protein: CAWSPGQANTEAFF
V gene: TRBV5-1; clone size: NA; CDR3 protein: CASSLVSGSGETQYF
V gene: TRBV19; clone size: NA; CDR3 protein: CASSQTSGKGEQFF
V gene: TRBV4-3; clone size: NA; CDR3 protein: CASSHPKRNLAKNIQYF
V gene: TRBV3-1/TRBV3-2; clone size: NA; CDR3 protein: CASSQGAEQYF
V gene: TRBV4-1; clone size: NA; CDR3 protein: CASSPSDGQPDGYTF
V gene: TRBV27; clone size: NA; CDR3 protein: CASSLSRDTYGYTF
V gene: TRBV11-2; clone size: NA; CDR3 protein: CASSLGTAPTYGYTF
V gene: TRBV4-2; clone size: NA; CDR3 protein: CASSQGLAGGSSSYNEQFF
V gene: TRBV10-3; clone size: NA; CDR3 protein: CATEPGSVDHNEQFF
V gene: TRBV3-1/TRBV3-2; clone size: NA; CDR3 protein: CASSRTQGNTEAFF
V gene: TRBV5-1; clone size: NA; CDR3 protein: CASAPPGVGYGYTF
V gene: TRBV27; clone size: once; CDR3 protein: CASSVADSLSGEQFF
V gene: TRBV29-1; clone size: NA; CDR3 protein: CSVEVGDNYNEQFF
V gene: TRBV5-1; clone size: once; CDR3 protein: CASNFGPSGSGDDTQYF
V gene: TRBV19; clone size: NA; CDR3 protein: CASSIDRASGAQEAQYF
V gene: TRBV28; clone size: once; CDR3 protein: CASRDGTGMGNEQFF
V gene: TRBV4-3; clone size: NA; CDR3 protein: CASSRQGYYNEQFF
V gene: TRBV6-2/TRBV6-3; clone size: NA; CDR3 protein: CASSYSRTGGSYGYTF
V gene: TRBV28; clone size: NA; CDR3 protein: CASRTWDFIGSGNTIYF
V gene: TRBV28; clone size: NA; CDR3 protein: CASSLPYTEAFF
V gene: TRBV14; clone size: few; CDR3 protein: CASSQVMWGGEGYTF
V gene: TRBV5-6; clone size: NA; CDR3 protein: CASSLGAGPISYGYTF
V gene: TRBV19; clone size: NA; CDR3 protein: CASSKRTGDNYGYTF
V gene: TRBV6-2/TRBV6-3; clone size: few; CDR3 protein: CASRPSGPSGTGELFF
V gene: TRBV7-2; clone size: NA; CDR3 protein: CASSLIDRANEQFF
V gene: TRBV6-1; clone size: few; CDR3 protein: CASSEASKLRTDTQYF
V gene: TRBV5-1; clone size: NA; CDR3 protein: CASSLGTSGRNEQFF